This is a list of T cell receptor beta chains from one sample in a study of cytomegalovirus exposure and HLA in healthy donors. Repertoires were generated with immunoSEQ multiplex PCR, while TCRdb's copy carries only in-frame clones and drops some. The top ten hold roughly 3% of the sample, which has 100,000 to 150,000 clones, roughly a sixth seen once. The sequenced material came from PBMCs. All receptors come from a female donor in good health and CMV-seropositive. CDR3s include the opening cysteine and the closing phenylalanine or tryptophan. Each record gives: clone size, J gene, D gene, V gene, CDR3 DNA, CDR3 protein. The D gene is left open where the match is weak. Where a row states a size, it is once, few, many or the class of an expanded clone; other rows omit it.

few | TRBJ2-7 | NA | TRBV6-5 | TGTGCCAGCAGTTCTTTTCTTGGCGGGCGTCTAAACGAGCAGTACTTC | CASSSFLGGRLNEQYF
NA | TRBJ1-2 | TRBD1 | TRBV18 | TGTGCCAGCTCACCAACTAACAGGGGTACAGACGGCTACACCTTC | CASSPTNRGTDGYTF
NA | TRBJ2-1 | NA | TRBV28 | TGTGCCAGCAGTTTCACAGGGCCCAGCAATGAGCAGTTCTTC | CASSFTGPSNEQFF
NA | TRBJ2-7 | TRBD2 | TRBV7-6 | TGTGCCACCTCAGCTTCTGCTAGCGGGTGGGTGGGCGACGAGCAGTACTTC | CATSASASGWVGDEQYF
NA | TRBJ2-5 | TRBD2 | TRBV5-6 | TGTGCCAGCAGCTTGGGGGGTCTTAGCGGGATTACAGAGACCCAGTACTTC | CASSLGGLSGITETQYF
NA | TRBJ2-5 | NA | TRBV30 | TGTGCCTGGAGTGTACAAGCAGGGGTGGAGACCCAGTACTTC | CAWSVQAGVETQYF
few | TRBJ2-2 | NA | TRBV29-1 | TGCAGCGTTGTTCTCGATGTGGGCCCCGGGGAGCTGTTTTTT | CSVVLDVGPGELFF
NA | TRBJ1-1 | NA | TRBV4-3 | TGCGCCAGCAGCCAAGATTCTCCGGTGAACACTGAAGCTTTCTTT | CASSQDSPVNTEAFF
NA | TRBJ2-1 | TRBD2 | TRBV29-1 | TGCAGCGTGCGAGCGGGACGGACGACCTACAATGAGCAGTTCTTC | CSVRAGRTTYNEQFF
NA | TRBJ2-5 | NA | TRBV5-4 | TGTGCCAGCAGCTTGGGTTCAGGGCTGGGCCAAGAGACCCAGTACTTC | CASSLGSGLGQETQYF
NA | TRBJ1-1 | NA | TRBV28 | TGTGCCAGCAGTTTACGGGGGATAGTAAGGACTGAAGCTTTCTTT | CASSLRGIVRTEAFF
NA | TRBJ2-1 | NA | TRBV20-1 | TGCAGTGCCCGAGGCCTAGCAGAGCAGTTCTTC | CSARGLAEQFF
few | TRBJ1-2 | NA | TRBV4-3 | TGCGCCAGCAGCCAGCAGACAGGAGCTAACTATGGCTACACCTTC | CASSQQTGANYGYTF
NA | TRBJ2-1 | NA | TRBV4-1 | TGCGCCAGCAGCCAAGATCCCAGGGCCTACAATGAGCAGTTCTTC | CASSQDPRAYNEQFF
few | TRBJ1-1 | NA | TRBV5-1 | TGCGCCAGCAGCTACGAAGGGGGGAACACTGAAGCTTTCTTT | CASSYEGGNTEAFF
NA | TRBJ1-1 | TRBD1 | TRBV19 | TGTGCCAGTAGTGGGGACAGTCTGAACACTGAAGCTTTCTTT | CASSGDSLNTEAFF
NA | TRBJ2-5 | NA | TRBV5-1 | TGCGCCAGCAGCTTGGACTTATCGTTGGCCCAGTACTTC | CASSLDLSLAQYF
NA | TRBJ1-2 | NA | TRBV9 | TGTGCCAGCAGCGACCCGGGGAGGGGGTGGATGAATACCTTC | CASSDPGRGWMNTF
NA | TRBJ2-3 | NA | TRBV15 | TGTGCCACCAGTGCGGGGTCGGGCACAGATACGCAGTATTTT | CATSAGSGTDTQYF
few | TRBJ2-5 | NA | TRBV9 | TGTGCCAGCAGCGTAGATGAGGGCTGGGAGACCCAGTACTTC | CASSVDEGWETQYF
NA | TRBJ1-1 | NA | TRBV29-1 | TGCAGCGTGGAAACGCATCGAGGGACTGAAGCTTTCTTT | CSVETHRGTEAFF
NA | TRBJ1-1 | NA | TRBV6-5 | TGTGCCAGCAGTTACTCGTCGGGGTACTCTGAAGCTTTCTTT | CASSYSSGYSEAFF
NA | TRBJ1-2 | TRBD1 | TRBV2 | TGTGCCAGCAGGACCACTGACAGGGGGTGGCGGCGTGGCTACACCTTC | CASRTTDRGWRRGYTF